The present entry profiles one T cell receptor (beta chain) with its context. Its antigen remains unidentified. This sample stems from a study of metastatic and nonmetastatic thyroid tumors. Study-wide context: The comparison covered peripheral blood and tumor or nodule tissue in malignant and benign thyroid patients. Study-wide points: According to reports, the diversity of TCR beta was significantly higher in malignant thyroid tumors than in benign nodules, and this held in both blood and tumor samples.

No treatment of any kind had been given to any patient before thyroid surgery. Germline V gene lookup returns CDR1 MNHNS and CDR2 SASEGT. This CDR3 comprises 12 residues. The germline V and J ends were trimmed by 7 bases and 5 bases, with 12 bases remaining between them. Authors' methods: To classify distant metastasis in papillary thyroid cancer, a model was built from CDR3 differences across clinicopathological groups. With MiXCR, TCRdb called clones anew from the PCR reads. Here the V and J calls rest on TCRdb's processing, not on the authors' analysis. The sample consists of under 25,000 clones, under 25% of them appearing once.

The specimen sequenced was adjacent normal tissue. The chain joins TRBV6-1 to TRBJ2-7, with D perhaps matching TRBD1 (6 bases). The origin of this receptor is a female donor with papillary thyroid cancer or a benign thyroid nodule (not recorded which). Some clones in this sample may be carry-over from other donors' samples. Here the CDR3 DNA reads TGTGCCAGCAAGGGGGACCGTAACGAGCAGTACTTC. Translating gives CASKGDRNEQYF.